Following are 2 T cell receptor beta chains from one sample sequenced in a study of blood T cell repertoires in COVID-19. TCRdb keeps only in-frame clones here, not all; method: immunoSEQ multiplex PCR. Among under 250,000 clones listed, under 90% were seen once. The sample consisted of PBMCs or T cells enriched from blood (not recorded which). The receptors were sampled from a man in his forties who had recovered from COVID-19.

In DNA form, the CDR3 reads TGCAGCGTTGATGGGGAGGGCTACACCTTC. This codes for CSVDGEGYTF. The rearrangement uses TRBV29-1 and TRBJ1-2; D is unresolved. Germline assignment: CDR1 SQVTM and CDR2 ANQGSEA. The V end lost 3 bases, the J end lost 8 bases, and 7 bases lay between the germline ends. The length of the CDR3 is 10 residues.

This chain connects TRBV27 to TRBJ2-7; 9 bases align to TRBD1. This CDR3 is built from 15 residues. Germline assignment: CDR1 MNHEY and CDR2 SMNVEV (reference sequence). Germline trimming cut 1 base from V and 3 bases from J; bases unmatched to any gene: 4. The DNA for the CDR3 is TGTGCCAGCAGTTTATACAGGGGGCCTTTCTACGAGCAGTACTTC. Amino acids: CASSLYRGPFYEQYF.